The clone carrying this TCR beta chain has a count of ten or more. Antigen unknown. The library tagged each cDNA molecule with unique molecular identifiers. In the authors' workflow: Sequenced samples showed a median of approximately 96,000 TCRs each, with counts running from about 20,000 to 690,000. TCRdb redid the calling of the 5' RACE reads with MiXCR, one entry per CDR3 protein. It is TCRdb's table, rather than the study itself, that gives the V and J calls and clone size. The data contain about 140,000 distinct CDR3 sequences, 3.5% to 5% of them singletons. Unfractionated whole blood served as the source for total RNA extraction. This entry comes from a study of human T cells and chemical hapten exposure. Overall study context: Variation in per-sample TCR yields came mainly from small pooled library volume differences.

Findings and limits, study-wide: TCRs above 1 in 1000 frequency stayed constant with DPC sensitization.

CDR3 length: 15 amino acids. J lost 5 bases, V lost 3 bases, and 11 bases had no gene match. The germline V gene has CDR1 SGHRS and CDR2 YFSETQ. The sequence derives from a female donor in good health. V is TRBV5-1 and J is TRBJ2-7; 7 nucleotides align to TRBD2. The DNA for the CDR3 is TGCGCCAGCAGCTCGTCTAGCGGTTTCACCCACGAGCAGTACTTC. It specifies CASSSSSGFTHEQYF.